This T cell receptor beta chain was retrieved from a study of blood T cell repertoires in COVID-19. The overall study: PBMCs, B-cell-depleted T cells, or T cells were the source of the cDNA or gDNA that made up the material.

V lost 1 base to trimming and J lost 8 bases, with 9 bases between them. The CDR3 loop spans 13 amino acids. Germline CDR1 reads LNHDA; CDR2 reads SQIVND (reference sequence). Repertoires were generated with immunoSEQ multiplex PCR, while TCRdb's copy carries only in-frame clones and drops some. This table has roughly 380,000 clones, about 85% appearing once. The sequencing input was peripheral blood. The TCR comes from a young woman with acute or convalescent COVID-19. V and J are TRBV19 and TRBJ2-1; weak D call: TRBD2 (5 bases). DNA for the CDR3: TGTGCCAGTAGTATAGGTACTAGAGATGAGCAGTTCTTC. This gives the protein CASSIGTRDEQFF. Full variable domain (remainder filled in from reference TRBV19 and TRBJ2-1): DGGITQSPKYLFRKEGQNVTLSCEQNLNHDAMYWYRQDPGQGLRLIYYSQIVNDFQKGDIAEGYSVSREKKESFPLTVTSAQKNPTAFYLCASSIGTRDEQFFGPGTRLTVL.